This T cell receptor (beta chain) came from a study of cytomegalovirus exposure and HLA in healthy donors. A word on this clone: Its antigen is unknown.

Study findings and constraints: Upon later analysis, TCR association rates were observed to vary by HLA locus, being highest for DRB1 and lowest for HLA-C. In vitro experiments confirmed that a few CMV-associated chains were specific for CMV antigens.

The PCR contained 60 Vbeta and 13 Jbeta primers. Only in-frame clones appear in the TCRdb table, and some are missing; sequencing was by immunoSEQ multiplex PCR. This table holds about 160,000 clones. Germline values: CDR1 SGHDT, CDR2 YYEEEE. This CDR3 contains 11 residues. Trimming removed 4 bases at V and 5 bases at J, with 6 bases between. The receptor was isolated from a man under 40 in good health and CMV-seronegative. The chain recombines TRBV5-6 with TRBJ2-5; the D is unclear. The sequencing sample was made of PBMCs. CDR3 DNA sequence: TGTGCCAGCAGCCGCCAGGAGACCCAGTACTTC. The encoded protein is CASSRQETQYF.